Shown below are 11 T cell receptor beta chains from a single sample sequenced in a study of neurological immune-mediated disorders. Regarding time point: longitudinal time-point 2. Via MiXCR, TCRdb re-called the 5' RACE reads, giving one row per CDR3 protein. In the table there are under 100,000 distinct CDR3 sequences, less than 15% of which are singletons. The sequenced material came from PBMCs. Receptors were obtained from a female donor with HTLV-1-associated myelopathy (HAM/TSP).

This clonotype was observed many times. The CDR3 bases are TGCAGTGCTAGAGAGGGCCGGCAGGGGCTCACCTACGAGCAGTACTTC. Translation: CSAREGRQGLTYEQYF. The chain is built from TRBV20-1 and TRBJ2-7; D might be TRBD1 (6 bases). The germline gives CDR1 DFQATT, CDR2 SNEGSKA (reference sequence). Trimming took off 0 bases at V and 2 bases at J, with 17 bases between the two ends. The CDR3 sequence is 16 residues long.

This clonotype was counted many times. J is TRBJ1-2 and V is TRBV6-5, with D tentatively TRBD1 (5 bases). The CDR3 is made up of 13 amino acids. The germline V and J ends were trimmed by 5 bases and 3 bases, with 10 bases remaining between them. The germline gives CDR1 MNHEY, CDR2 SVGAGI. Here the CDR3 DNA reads TGTGCCAGCAGTCGGTCGGGACACTATGGCTACACCTTC. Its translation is CASSRSGHYGYTF.

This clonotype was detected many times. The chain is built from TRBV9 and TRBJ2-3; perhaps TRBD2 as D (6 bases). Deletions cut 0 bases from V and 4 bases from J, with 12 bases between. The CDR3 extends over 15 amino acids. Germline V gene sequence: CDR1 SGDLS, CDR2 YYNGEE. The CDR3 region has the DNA TGTGCCAGCAGCGTAGGCGGGGTGTTTCCAGATACGCAGTATTTT. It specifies CASSVGGVFPDTQYF.

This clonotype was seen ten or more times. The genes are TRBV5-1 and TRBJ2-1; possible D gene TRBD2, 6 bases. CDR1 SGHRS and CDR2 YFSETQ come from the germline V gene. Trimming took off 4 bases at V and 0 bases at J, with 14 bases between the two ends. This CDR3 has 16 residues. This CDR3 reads CASSQLGGSSYNEQFF. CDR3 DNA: TGCGCCAGCAGCCAACTGGGGGGTAGCTCCTACAATGAGCAGTTCTTC.

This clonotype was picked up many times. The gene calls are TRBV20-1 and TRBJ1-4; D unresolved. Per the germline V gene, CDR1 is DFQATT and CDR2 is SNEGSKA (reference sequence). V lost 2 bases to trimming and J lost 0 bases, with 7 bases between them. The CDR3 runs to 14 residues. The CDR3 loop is CSARRVATNEKLFF. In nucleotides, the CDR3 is TGCAGTGCTAGAAGGGTCGCAACTAATGAAAAACTGTTTTTT.

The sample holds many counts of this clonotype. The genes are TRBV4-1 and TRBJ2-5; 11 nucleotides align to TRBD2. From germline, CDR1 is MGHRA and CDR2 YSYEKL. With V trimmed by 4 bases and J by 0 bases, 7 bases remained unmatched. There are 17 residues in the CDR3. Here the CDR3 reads CASSPITSGGYQETQYF. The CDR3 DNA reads TGCGCCAGCAGCCCGATAACTAGCGGGGGATACCAAGAGACCCAGTACTTC.

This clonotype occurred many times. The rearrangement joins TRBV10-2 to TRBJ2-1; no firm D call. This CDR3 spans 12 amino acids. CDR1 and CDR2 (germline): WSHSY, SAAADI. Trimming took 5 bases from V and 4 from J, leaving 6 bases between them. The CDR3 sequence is CASSFIYNEQFF. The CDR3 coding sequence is TGCGCCAGCAGTTTTATATACAATGAGCAGTTCTTC.

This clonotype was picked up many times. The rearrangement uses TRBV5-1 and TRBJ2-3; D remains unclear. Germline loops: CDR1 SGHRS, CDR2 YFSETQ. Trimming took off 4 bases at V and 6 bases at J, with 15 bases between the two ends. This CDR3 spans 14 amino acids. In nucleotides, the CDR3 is TGCGCCAGCAGCACCTTGGACCGCGAGGATACGCAGTATTTT. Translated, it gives CASSTLDREDTQYF.

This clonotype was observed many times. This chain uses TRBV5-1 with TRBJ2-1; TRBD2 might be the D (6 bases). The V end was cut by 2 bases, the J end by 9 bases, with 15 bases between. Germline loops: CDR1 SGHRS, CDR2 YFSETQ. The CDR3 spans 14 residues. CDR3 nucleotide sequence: TGCGCCAGCAGCTTAGATCCTACTAGCTCTGAGCAGTTCTTC. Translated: CASSLDPTSSEQFF.

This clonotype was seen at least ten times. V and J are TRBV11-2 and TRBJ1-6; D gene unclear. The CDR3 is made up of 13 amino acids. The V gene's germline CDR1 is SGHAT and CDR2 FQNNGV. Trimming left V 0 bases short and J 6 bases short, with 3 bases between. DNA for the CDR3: TGTGCCAGCAGCTTAGACCCTAATTCACCCCTCCACTTT. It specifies CASSLDPNSPLHF.

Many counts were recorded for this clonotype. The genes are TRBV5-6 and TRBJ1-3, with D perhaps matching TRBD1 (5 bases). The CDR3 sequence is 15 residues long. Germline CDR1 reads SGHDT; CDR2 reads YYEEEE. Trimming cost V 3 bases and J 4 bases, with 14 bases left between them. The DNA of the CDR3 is TGTGCCAGCAGCTCCATGACAGTCTCAGGAAACACCATATATTTT. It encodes CASSSMTVSGNTIYF.